What follows are 10 T cell receptor beta chains derived from one specimen sequenced in a study of blood T cell repertoires in COVID-19. The table came from immunoSEQ multiplex PCR; TCRdb's copy has only in-frame clones and leaves some out. The table records around 300,000 clones, 80% to 90% of them present only once. Sequencing used peripheral blood. The receptors originated from a man aged 50 or older with active or convalescent COVID-19.

This chain links TRBV30 with TRBJ2-5, with D perhaps TRBD1 (5 bases). V was trimmed by 0 bases and J by 5 bases, leaving 10 bases between them. Germline CDR1 reads GTSNPN; CDR2 reads SVGIG (reference sequence). CDR3 length equals 13 residues. The CDR3 loop is CAWSVKGMETQYF. The DNA for the CDR3 is TGTGCCTGGAGTGTTAAGGGGATGGAGACCCAGTACTTC. Supplemented by reference TRBV30 and TRBJ2-5, the full variable domain reads SQTIHQWPATLVQPVGSPLSLECTVEGTSNPNLYWYRQAAGRGLQLLFYSVGIGQISSEVPQNLSASRPQDRQFILSSKKLLLSDSGFYLCAWSVKGMETQYFGPGTRLLVL.

V and J are TRBV30 and TRBJ1-4; TRBD1 is a possible D gene (6 bases). The V gene lost 4 bases and the J gene lost 8 bases, with 14 bases spanning the gap. The CDR3 is made up of 13 amino acids. Germline CDR1 is GTSNPN and CDR2 is SVGIG (reference sequence). CDR3: CAWMVGAGEKLFF. The CDR3 DNA reads as TGTGCCTGGATGGTGGGGGCCGGGGAAAAACTGTTTTTT.

The chain joins TRBV30 to TRBJ1-5; tentative D call: TRBD1 (6 bases). V dropped 0 bases and J dropped 1 base, with 10 bases sitting between them. Germline-derived CDR1 and CDR2 are GTSNPN and SVGIG (reference sequence). The CDR3 length is 15 residues. Written as DNA, the CDR3 is TGTGCCTGGAGTGTAGGGGGGGGGAGCAATCAGCCCCAGCATTTT. This sequence encodes CAWSVGGGSNQPQHF.

The chain combines TRBV10-3 with TRBJ1-2; tentatively, D is TRBD1 (6 bases). The ends were cut back, 7 bases at V and 5 bases at J, with 11 bases in the middle. Germline V gene sequence: CDR1 ENHRY, CDR2 SYGVKD. CDR3 length: 12 residues. CDR3 in DNA: TGTGCCATCAAAGCACAGGGTTATGGCTACACCTTC. It codes for CAIKAQGYGYTF.

The rearrangement joins TRBV5-8 to TRBJ2-5; 8 nucleotides match TRBD1. Germline trimming cut 4 bases from V and 0 bases from J; bases unmatched to any gene: 8. CDR3 length: 16 amino acids. Germline V gene sequence: CDR1 SGHTS, CDR2 YDEGEE. The CDR3 sequence is CASSGGTGLHQETQYF. CDR3 sequence (DNA): TGTGCCAGCAGCGGAGGGACAGGCCTTCACCAAGAGACCCAGTACTTC.

The V call is TRBV7-2, the J call TRBJ2-7; TRBD1 matches 10 bases. The junction had 7 bases not matched to a gene; V was cut back by 6 bases and J by 5 bases. This CDR3 has 14 residues. Germline CDR1 SGHTA, CDR2 FQGNSA. The chain's CDR3 is CASSRDRGRNEQYF. CDR3 DNA: TGTGCCAGCAGTCGAGACAGGGGGCGCAACGAGCAGTACTTC. Together with reference TRBV7-2 and TRBJ2-7, the CDR3 gives the full variable domain: GAGVSQSPSNKVTEKGKDVELRCDPISGHTALYWYRQSLGQGLEFLIYFQGNSAPDKSGLPSDRFSAERTGGSVSTLTIQRTQQEDSAVYLCASSRDRGRNEQYFGPGTRLTVT.

The V call is TRBV28, the J call TRBJ2-1; 7 bases are a match to TRBD2. The CDR3 sequence is 14 residues long. Trimming at V came to 8 bases and at J to 4 bases, leaving 8 bases not matched to a gene. CDR1 is MDHEN, CDR2 SYDVKM, per germline. The CDR3 here is CASYRGEPYNEQFF. The CDR3, as DNA: TGTGCCAGCTATCGGGGGGAGCCTTACAATGAGCAGTTCTTC.

The rearrangement links TRBV24-1 to TRBJ2-5; D gene uncertain. The germline V gene encodes CDR1 KGHDR and CDR2 SFDVKD. This CDR3 comprises 16 residues. V was trimmed by 3 bases and J by 1 base, leaving 14 bases between them. The CDR3 sequence is CATSDPRLTVQETQYF. The CDR3 nucleotides are TGTGCCACCAGTGATCCCAGACTGACCGTCCAAGAGACCCAGTACTTC.

This rearrangement joins TRBV12-5 to TRBJ2-1; 8 bases match TRBD2. This CDR3 contains 14 residues. Germline V gives CDR1 LGHNT, CDR2 FRNRAP. With V trimmed by 2 bases and J by 9 bases, 6 bases remained unmatched. CDR3 loop: CASGLSGGAGEQFF. The CDR3 DNA reads as TGTGCTAGTGGTTTGTCGGGGGGGGCCGGTGAGCAGTTCTTC. Together with reference TRBV12-5 and TRBJ2-1, the CDR3 gives the full variable domain: DARVTQTPRHKVTEMGQEVTMRCQPILGHNTVFWYRQTMMQGLELLAYFRNRAPLDDSGMPKDRFSAEMPDATLATLKIQPSEPRDSAVYFCASGLSGGAGEQFFGPGTRLTVL.

The chain joins TRBV10-2 to TRBJ1-5, with TRBD1 identical over 7 bases. Germline CDR1 and CDR2: WSHSY and SAAADI. The CDR3 has 16 residues. The ends lost 1 base at V and 3 bases at J; junction bases unmatched: 6. The CDR3 DNA sequence: TGCGCCAGCAGTGAGTTAAGGACAGGACTCAATCAGCCCCAGCATTTT. Translated: CASSELRTGLNQPQHF.